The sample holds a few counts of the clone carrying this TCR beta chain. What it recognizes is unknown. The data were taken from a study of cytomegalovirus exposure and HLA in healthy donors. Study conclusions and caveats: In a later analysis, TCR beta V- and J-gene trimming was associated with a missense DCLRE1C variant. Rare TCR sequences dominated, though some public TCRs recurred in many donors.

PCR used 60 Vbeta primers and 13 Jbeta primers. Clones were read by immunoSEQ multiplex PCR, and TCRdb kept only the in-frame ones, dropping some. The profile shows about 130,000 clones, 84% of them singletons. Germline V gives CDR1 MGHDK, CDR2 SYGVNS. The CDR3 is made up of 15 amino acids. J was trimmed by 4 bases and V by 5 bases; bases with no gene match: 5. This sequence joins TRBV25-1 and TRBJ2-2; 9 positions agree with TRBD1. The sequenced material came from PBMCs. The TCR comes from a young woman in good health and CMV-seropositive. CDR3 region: CASSLSTGGTGELFF. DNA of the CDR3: TGTGCCAGCAGTCTGTCGACAGGGGGCACCGGGGAGCTGTTTTTT.